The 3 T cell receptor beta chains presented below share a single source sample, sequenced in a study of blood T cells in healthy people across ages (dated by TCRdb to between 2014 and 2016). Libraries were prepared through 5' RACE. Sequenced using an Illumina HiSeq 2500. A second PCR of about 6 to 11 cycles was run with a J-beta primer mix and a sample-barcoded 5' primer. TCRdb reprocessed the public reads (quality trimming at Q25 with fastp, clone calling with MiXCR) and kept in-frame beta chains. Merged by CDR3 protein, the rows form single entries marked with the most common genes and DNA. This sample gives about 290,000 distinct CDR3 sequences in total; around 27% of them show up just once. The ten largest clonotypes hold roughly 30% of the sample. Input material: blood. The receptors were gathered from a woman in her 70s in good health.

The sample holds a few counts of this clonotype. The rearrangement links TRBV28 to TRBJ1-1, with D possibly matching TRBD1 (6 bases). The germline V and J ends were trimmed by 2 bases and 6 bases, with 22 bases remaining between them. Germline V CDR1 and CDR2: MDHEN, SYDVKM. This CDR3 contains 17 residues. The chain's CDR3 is CASSLPWGQGRNSEAFF. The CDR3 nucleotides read TGTGCCAGCAGTTTACCCTGGGGGCAGGGGCGCAACTCTGAAGCTTTCTTT.

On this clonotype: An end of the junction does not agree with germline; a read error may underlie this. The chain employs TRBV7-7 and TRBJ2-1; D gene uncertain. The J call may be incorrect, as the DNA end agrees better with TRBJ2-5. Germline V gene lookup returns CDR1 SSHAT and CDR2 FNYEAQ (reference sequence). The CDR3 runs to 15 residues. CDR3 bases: TGTGCTAGCAGCTTAGATGGTACCACAAGCGAGACCCAGTACTTC. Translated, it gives CASSLDGTTSETQYF.

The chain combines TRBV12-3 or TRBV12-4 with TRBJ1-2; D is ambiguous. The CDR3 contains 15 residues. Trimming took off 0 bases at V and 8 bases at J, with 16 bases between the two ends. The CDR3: CASSLAGSLTYGYTF. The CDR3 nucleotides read TGTGCCAGCAGTTTAGCTGGGTCTCTAACCTACGGCTACACCTTC.